The present TCR beta chain was sequenced within a study of blood T cell repertoires in COVID-19. Study context: Sources were T cells, B-cell-depleted T cells, or PBMCs; the material itself was cDNA or gDNA.

How the authors handled the data: Amplification with reference gene primers provided the estimates of nucleated cell counts. The table came from immunoSEQ multiplex PCR; TCRdb's copy has only in-frame clones and leaves some out. D and trimming were read from the DNA, whereas the V and J calls and clone size are those reported in that table. The sample includes 150,000 to 200,000 clones, roughly nine tenths of them seen just once. Trimming stripped 0 bases from V and 9 bases from J, with 12 bases between. The CDR3 spans 14 residues. CDR1 is MGHRA, CDR2 YSYEKL, per germline. The chain uses TRBV4-1 and TRBJ2-1; D perhaps matches TRBD1 (6 bases). Sequencing was done on a sample of peripheral blood. This TCR was recovered from a woman aged 55-75 years with COVID-19, enrolled during active disease. The CDR3: CASSQERTVTEQFF. CDR3 bases: TGCGCCAGCAGCCAAGAAAGGACAGTTACTGAGCAGTTCTTC.